Presented here are 21 T cell receptor beta chains from one specimen sequenced in a study of shared clonotypes between healthy human individuals (dated by TCRdb to 2020 to 2021). Libraries were made using the immunoSEQ multiplex PCR assay. The immuneACCESS repertoire file appears here via TCRdb, limited to in-frame rearrangements. These files lack a portion of the clones; in checked studies, under half of the deficit traces to unresolved V genes, and the cause of the others is not known. The sample yields over a million clones; more than 95% were counted once. Of the sample, roughly 1.2% is held by the ten largest clones. The material sequenced was naive CD4+ T cells sorted from blood. The cell subset or site label here, explained by the study, means: CD45RA+ positively selected. The receptors here all came from a man aged 30-40 years in good health.

This clone has only a few counts. The chain links TRBV19 to TRBJ2-1, with TRBD2 identical over 10 bases. The junction had 9 bases not matched to a gene; V was cut back by 4 bases and J by 12 bases. The CDR3 loop spans 14 amino acids. Germline assignment: CDR1 LNHDA and CDR2 SQIVND (reference sequence). The DNA of the CDR3 is TGTGCCAGTAGTAGGGGACTAGCGAAAACTTGGCAGTTCTTC. It specifies CASSRGLAKTWQFF.

The gene calls are TRBV7-2 and TRBJ1-5; tentative D call: TRBD1 (5 bases). The length of the CDR3 is 12 residues. Per the germline V gene, CDR1 is SGHTA and CDR2 is FQGNSA. Between the trimmed V and J ends, which lost 6 bases and 12 bases, there was a span of 15 bases. CDR3 loop: CASSFPPGYQHF. CDR3 DNA sequence: TGTGCCAGCAGTTTTCCCCCAGGGTACCAGCATTTT.

The chain couples TRBV29-1 to TRBJ2-2; TRBD2 is a possible D gene (6 bases). CDR1 and CDR2 from the germline V gene are SQVTM and ANQGSEA. V was shortened by 4 bases and J by 5 bases, with 14 bases between the two germline ends. The length of the CDR3 is 14 residues. CDR3 region: CSVAIGLPTGELFF. CDR3 coding DNA: TGCAGCGTTGCTATTGGACTACCGACCGGGGAGCTGTTTTTT.

The chain has TRBV5-1 and TRBJ2-3; 9 bases map to TRBD2. The junction had 8 bases not matched to a gene; V was cut back by 5 bases and J by 4 bases. Germline-derived CDR1 and CDR2 are SGHRS and YFSETQ. The CDR3 consists of 15 residues. The CDR3 DNA reads TGCGCCAGCAGATTTGTAGCGGGAGCAGCAGATACGCAGTATTTT. Its translation is CASRFVAGAADTQYF.

The chain recombines TRBV2 with TRBJ2-1, with D possibly matching TRBD2 (6 bases). This CDR3 is built from 15 residues. Trimming took 0 bases from V and 7 from J, leaving 13 bases between them. In germline, CDR1 is SNHLY, CDR2 FYNNEI. CDR3 DNA sequence: TGTGCCAGCAGTGAAGCCCGCGGGGACGTAAATGAGCAGTTCTTC. It encodes CASSEARGDVNEQFF.

This sequence joins TRBV7-2 and TRBJ2-5; 7 bases map to TRBD1. CDR1 and CDR2 (germline): SGHTA, FQGNSA. The CDR3 runs 14 residues. V shed 5 bases, J shed 4 bases, and the junction held 7 bases outside the gene matches. The CDR3 bases are TGTGCCAGCAGCAAGGGGGCGGTGGGAGAGACCCAGTACTTC. This gives the protein CASSKGAVGETQYF.

The chain couples TRBV5-1 to TRBJ2-7; maybe TRBD1 (6 bases). The CDR3 sequence is 15 residues long. Trimming removed 4 bases at V and 1 base at J, with 15 bases between. In germline, CDR1 is SGHRS, CDR2 YFSETQ. The CDR3 is CASSPSTGISYEQYF. The CDR3 DNA reads TGCGCCAGCAGCCCGAGCACAGGGATATCCTACGAGCAGTACTTC. The full variable domain, completed using reference TRBV5-1 and TRBJ2-7, is KAGVTQTPRYLIKTRGQQVTLSCSPISGHRSVSWYQQTPGQGLQFLFEYFSETQRNKGNFPGRFSGRQFSNSRSEMNVSTLELGDSALYLCASSPSTGISYEQYFGPGTRLTVT.

This chain links TRBV5-1 with TRBJ1-2; no clear D gene. CDR3 length: 13 amino acids. V was clipped by 1 base and J by 2 bases, with 6 bases between them. Germline loops: CDR1 SGHRS, CDR2 YFSETQ. The CDR3 DNA follows: TGCGCCAGCAGCTTGACGCAGAACTATGGCTACACCTTC. This translates into CASSLTQNYGYTF.

The count of this clone is one. The chain links TRBV7-9 to TRBJ1-5; 7 positions agree with TRBD1. The CDR3 sequence is 15 residues long. Germline CDR1 SEHNR, CDR2 FQNEAQ (reference sequence). Trimming took 5 bases from V and 7 from J; bases not matched to a gene: 11. The CDR3 nucleotides are TGTGCCAGCAGCCCAGGCCAGGGGGGGGGACAGCCCCAGCATTTT. Residues: CASSPGQGGGQPQHF.

J is TRBJ1-3 and V is TRBV5-1, with 7 bases identical to TRBD1. Germline-derived CDR1 and CDR2 are SGHRS and YFSETQ. This CDR3 comprises 17 residues. Trimming removed 0 bases from V and 4 bases from J; junction bases left unmatched: 10. CDR3 in DNA: TGCGCCAGCAGCTTGGAGCTGACAAGGACAGGCGGAAACACCATATATTTT. This codes for CASSLELTRTGGNTIYF.

J is TRBJ2-5 and V is TRBV5-4; 7 bases are a match to TRBD1. CDR3 length equals 15 residues. Germline V gene sequence: CDR1 SGHNT, CDR2 YYREEE (reference sequence). J gave up 1 base and V 4 bases, and 7 bases lay outside the gene matches. The CDR3 is CASSPNRQGQETQYF. In DNA, the CDR3 is TGTGCCAGCAGCCCGAACCGACAGGGCCAAGAGACCCAGTACTTC.

The chain employs TRBV18 and TRBJ2-6; D ambiguous. Trimming removed 3 bases at V and 0 bases at J, with 12 bases between. The germline V gene encodes CDR1 KGHSH and CDR2 LQKENI. The CDR3 extends over 17 amino acids. Written as DNA, the CDR3 is TGTGCCAGCTCACCTTTCGCCCCTCGCTCTGGGGCCAACGTCCTGACTTTC. Translated: CASSPFAPRSGANVLTF.

The chain joins TRBV10-3 to TRBJ1-3; TRBD1 is a possible D gene (5 bases). CDR1 is ENHRY, CDR2 SYGVKD, per germline. The CDR3 spans 14 residues. Trimming stripped 5 bases from V and 2 bases from J, with 10 bases between. The CDR3 nucleotides read TGTGCCATCAGTACCCGAGGGGCTGGAAACACCATATATTTT. Protein sequence: CAISTRGAGNTIYF.

CDR3 DNA sequence: TGTGCCAGTGCTGGTGGGGGAACGGATACGCAGTATTTT. Encoded protein: CASAGGGTDTQYF. The chain carries TRBV19 and TRBJ2-3; perhaps D is TRBD1 or TRBD2 (5 bases each). The CDR3 extends over 13 amino acids. V lost 8 bases to trimming and J lost 6 bases, with 15 bases between them. Germline loops: CDR1 LNHDA, CDR2 SQIVND (reference sequence).

The J gene is TRBJ1-4, the V gene TRBV2; tentatively, D is TRBD1 (6 bases). V was cut by 8 bases and J by 3 bases, with 10 bases left in between. CDR3 size: 13 residues. Germline lookup yields CDR1 SNHLY and CDR2 FYNNEI. In DNA, the CDR3 is TGTGCCAGCGGTCGGGGGCCTAATGAAAAACTGTTTTTT. Translated, it gives CASGRGPNEKLFF. Looking up the rest from reference TRBV2 and TRBJ1-4 gives the full variable domain: EPEVTQTPSHQVTQMGQEVILRCVPISNHLYFYWYRQILGQKVEFLVSFYNNEISEKSEIFDDQFSVERPDGSNFTLKIRSTKLEDSAMYFCASGRGPNEKLFFGSGTQLSVL.

The V and J genes are TRBV7-2 and TRBJ2-3; 11 nucleotides line up with TRBD2. Germline CDR1 and CDR2: SGHTA and FQGNSA. The CDR3 sequence is 15 residues long. The junction had 6 bases not matched to a gene; V was cut back by 4 bases and J by 6 bases. The CDR3 is CASSSTSGRWDTQYF. The DNA for the CDR3 is TGTGCCAGCAGCTCCACTAGCGGGAGATGGGATACGCAGTATTTT.

The J gene is TRBJ2-1, the V gene TRBV18; a possible D gene is TRBD2 (7 bases). The CDR3 runs to 17 residues. The germline gives CDR1 KGHSH, CDR2 LQKENI. V gave up 3 bases and J gave up 2 bases, with 17 bases separating them. The CDR3 DNA reads TGTGCCAGCTCACCCGAGGGGGGGGCTAACACCTACAATGAGCAGTTCTTC. The encoded protein is CASSPEGGANTYNEQFF.

The chain uses TRBV6-6 and TRBJ2-1; a weak D match, TRBD1 (6 bases). Looked up from germline, CDR1 is MNHNY and CDR2 is SVGAGI (reference sequence). Trimming pared 6 bases from V and 9 bases from J, leaving 9 bases between. The CDR3 is 11 amino acids. The CDR3 region is CASRDSLEQFF. CDR3 nucleotides: TGTGCCAGCAGGGACAGCCTTGAGCAGTTCTTC.

The rearrangement uses TRBV19 and TRBJ2-5, with TRBD1 matching over 8 bases. V shed 9 bases, J shed 3 bases, and the junction held 6 bases outside the gene matches. Germline V CDR1 and CDR2: LNHDA, SQIVND (reference sequence). This CDR3 spans 13 amino acids. In DNA form, the CDR3 reads TGTGCCAGCTCGACAGGGGTAAAAGAGACCCAGTACTTC. Its translation is CASSTGVKETQYF.

The genes are TRBV28 and TRBJ1-3; D is unclear. V was pared by 6 bases and J by 0 bases, with 15 bases between. The CDR3 extends over 16 amino acids. Per the germline V gene, CDR1 is MDHEN and CDR2 is SYDVKM. The CDR3: CASSFGEPRSGNTIYF. The CDR3 DNA is TGTGCCAGCAGCTTTGGAGAACCTCGCTCTGGAAACACCATATATTTT.

This clone was recorded only once. The chain is built from TRBV10-1 and TRBJ2-3, with 7 bases identical to TRBD1. The germline V gene has CDR1 WNHNN and CDR2 SYGVQD (reference sequence). V trimming: 2 bases; J trimming: 3 bases; junction bases outside the gene matches: 8. The CDR3 totals 16 residues. CDR3 protein: CASSEGRQGRTDTQYF. The CDR3 nucleotides are TGCGCCAGCAGTGAGGGTAGACAGGGCAGAACAGATACGCAGTATTTT.